The 18 T cell receptor beta chains below were found in one sample sequenced in a study of blood T cell repertoires in COVID-19. Measured with immunoSEQ multiplex PCR; TCRdb has only the in-frame clones, and not every one. The sample includes about 270,000 clones, about nine tenths of them seen just once. The sample consisted of peripheral blood. The source is a man aged 45-60 years with acute or convalescent COVID-19.

CDR3 sequence reads: CASSLSGTSGGETQYF. In DNA, the CDR3 is TGCGCCAGCAGCTTGTCGGGGACTAGCGGGGGAGAGACCCAGTACTTC. The chain is built from TRBV5-1 and TRBJ2-5; 14 bases are shared with TRBD2. The CDR3 loop spans 16 amino acids. The trim removed 1 base at V and 4 bases at J, leaving 3 bases unmatched. Germline CDR1 is SGHRS and CDR2 is YFSETQ.

V usage is TRBV19 and J usage is TRBJ1-2; D possibly corresponds to TRBD1 (5 bases). Per germline, CDR1 LNHDA and CDR2 SQIVND (reference sequence). The CDR3 has 11 residues. V dropped 7 bases and J dropped 4 bases, with 7 bases sitting between them. CDR3: CASTRAYGYTF. The CDR3 DNA reads as TGTGCCAGTACCAGGGCCTATGGCTACACCTTC.

This clone was seen a single time. The chain employs TRBV7-9 and TRBJ2-7; 9 bases agree with TRBD1. The CDR3 has 14 residues. J lost 6 bases, V lost 3 bases, and 6 bases had no gene match. The germline gives CDR1 SEHNR, CDR2 FQNEAQ (reference sequence). The CDR3 coding sequence is TGTGCCAGCAGCTTCGGGGACAGGGTGAGCGAGCAGTACTTC. Its protein product is CASSFGDRVSEQYF.

A few counts support this clone. The chain has TRBV3-1 (or the pseudogene TRBV3-2) and TRBJ2-7, with TRBD2 as a possible D gene (5 bases). This CDR3 comprises 11 residues. From germline, CDR1 is LGHDT and CDR2 YNNKEL (reference sequence). V was trimmed by 6 bases and J by 7 bases, leaving 10 bases between them. CDR3 nucleotides: TGTGCCAGCAGTGCCTCGGGAGAGCAGTACTTC. This codes for CASSASGEQYF.

The sample holds a few counts of this clone. The rearrangement joins TRBV20-1 to TRBJ2-1; 12 nucleotides align to TRBD2. Per germline, CDR1 DFQATT and CDR2 SNEGSKA (reference sequence). This CDR3 comprises 13 residues. J gave up 10 bases and V 3 bases, and 4 bases lay outside the gene matches. In DNA, the CDR3 is TGCAGTGCTAGTTCTCTAGCGGGGGGGGAGCAGTTCTTC. Its translation is CSASSLAGGEQFF.

The chain carries TRBV10-3 and TRBJ2-6; TRBD1 agrees at 7 bases. The length of the CDR3 is 17 residues. Unmatched junction bases numbered 8, after V lost 4 bases and J lost 2 bases. CDR1 ENHRY and CDR2 SYGVKD come from the germline V gene. The CDR3 here is CAISAPGQITGANVLTF. CDR3 nucleotide sequence: TGTGCCATCAGTGCACCGGGACAGATTACTGGGGCCAACGTCCTGACTTTC.

V and J are TRBV3-1 (or the pseudogene TRBV3-2) and TRBJ1-6; 9 positions match TRBD1. Germline V lookup: CDR1 LGHDT, CDR2 YNNKEL (reference sequence). V was clipped by 3 bases and J by 9 bases; unmatched bases: 6. CDR3 size: 15 residues. DNA of the CDR3: TGTGCCAGCAGCCATGGGACAGGGACCGGTTCACCCCTCCACTTT. Its protein is CASSHGTGTGSPLHF.

This clone has a handful of counts. V gene TRBV4-1 combines with J gene TRBJ1-3; no clear D. V was trimmed by 1 base and J by 0 bases, leaving 13 bases between them. The CDR3 runs 17 residues. Germline values: CDR1 MGHRA, CDR2 YSYEKL. The CDR3 bases are TGCGCCAGCAGCCAAGGTCGGGCGGGAAACTCTGGAAACACCATATATTTT. This translates into CASSQGRAGNSGNTIYF.

This chain uses TRBV18 with TRBJ2-1, with D possibly TRBD2 on 5 matching bases. The CDR3 has 13 amino acids. Germline-derived CDR1 and CDR2 are KGHSH and LQKENI. Trimming took 0 bases from V and 6 from J, leaving 6 bases between them. The chain's CDR3 is CASSPPAGNEQFF. CDR3 sequence (DNA): TGTGCCAGCTCACCACCGGCGGGCAATGAGCAGTTCTTC. The full variable domain, completed using reference TRBV18 and TRBJ2-1, is NAGVMQNPRHLVRRRGQEARLRCSPMKGHSHVYWYRQLPEEGLKFMVYLQKENIIDESGMPKERFSAEFPKEGPSILRIQQVVRGDSAAYFCASSPPAGNEQFFGPGTRLTVL.

V gene TRBV18 combines with J gene TRBJ2-5, with a tentative D call TRBD2 (6 bases). With 4 bases removed from V and 0 bases from J, the gap between germline ends came to 6 bases. Germline assignment: CDR1 KGHSH and CDR2 LQKENI. This CDR3 has 13 amino acids. As DNA, the CDR3 is TGTGCCAGCTCACGGGGGGACCAAGAGACCCAGTACTTC. The encoded protein is CASSRGDQETQYF.

With respect to this clone: The sample holds other DNA sequences that translate to the same CDR3. The gene calls are TRBV7-9 and TRBJ2-7; the D gene is possibly TRBD1 (5 bases). Germline CDR1 reads SEHNR; CDR2 reads FQNEAQ (reference sequence). The CDR3 runs 13 residues. V gave up 6 bases and J gave up 2 bases, with 11 bases separating them. CDR3 residues: CASSPKGPYEQYF. Here the CDR3 DNA reads TGTGCCAGCAGTCCGAAGGGGCCCTACGAGCAGTACTTC.

This clone was recorded once. This rearrangement joins TRBV27 to TRBJ2-1; no definite D call. Germline loops: CDR1 MNHEY, CDR2 SMNVEV (reference sequence). The CDR3 sequence is 15 residues long. V was clipped by 7 bases and J by 4 bases, with 17 bases between them. The CDR3 protein is CASTALPLGYNEQFF. The CDR3 DNA follows: TGTGCCAGCACCGCCCTACCGCTCGGGTACAATGAGCAGTTCTTC.

About this clone: This specimen includes other DNA sequences encoding the same CDR3. This rearrangement joins TRBV5-1 to TRBJ2-7; D possibly corresponds to TRBD1 (6 bases). In germline, CDR1 is SGHRS, CDR2 YFSETQ. The CDR3 covers 14 residues. The V end was cut by 0 bases, the J end by 0 bases, with 7 bases between. The CDR3 region has the DNA TGCGCCAGCAGCTTGGGGACAGCCTCCTACGAGCAGTACTTC. Its translation: CASSLGTASYEQYF.

The genes are TRBV5-4 and TRBJ2-1, with D possibly TRBD2 on 5 matching bases. V was cut by 0 bases and J by 2 bases, with 9 bases left in between. The germline V gene encodes CDR1 SGHNT and CDR2 YYREEE (reference sequence). The CDR3 consists of 15 residues. The CDR3 DNA is TGTGCCAGCAGCTTGGATCTTAGCGCCTACAATGAGCAGTTCTTC. Translation gives CASSLDLSAYNEQFF. The full variable domain, rest sourced from reference TRBV5-4 and TRBJ2-1, is ETGVTQSPTHLIKTRGQQVTLRCSSQSGHNTVSWYQQALGQGPQFIFQYYREEENGRGNFPPRFSGLQFPNYSSELNVNALELDDSALYLCASSLDLSAYNEQFFGPGTRLTVL.

The chain employs TRBV7-3 and TRBJ2-1, with 7 bases lining up with TRBD2. The CDR3 is made up of 15 amino acids. Trimming took 0 bases from V and 9 from J; bases not matched to a gene: 8. The germline CDR1 and CDR2 sequences are SGHTA and FQGTGA. The CDR3 DNA reads as TGTGCCAGCAGCTTAACGGGAGGGGCGCGGGGTGAGCAGTTCTTC. Protein sequence: CASSLTGGARGEQFF.

This clone was seen once. The genes are TRBV30 and TRBJ1-1; a weak D match, TRBD1 (5 bases). CDR3 length equals 13 residues. V lost 0 bases and J lost 8, with 13 bases in between. Germline V lookup: CDR1 GTSNPN, CDR2 SVGIG (reference sequence). The CDR3 loop reads CAWSVPGLNEAFF. DNA for the CDR3: TGTGCCTGGAGTGTACCGGGACTTAACGAAGCTTTCTTT. The entire variable domain, with the rest obtained from reference TRBV30 and TRBJ1-1, is as follows: SQTIHQWPATLVQPVGSPLSLECTVEGTSNPNLYWYRQAAGRGLQLLFYSVGIGQISSEVPQNLSASRPQDRQFILSSKKLLLSDSGFYLCAWSVPGLNEAFFGQGTRLTVV.

This clone showed up just once. The V and J genes are TRBV5-1 and TRBJ1-1; a weak D match, TRBD1 (5 bases). Germline V lookup: CDR1 SGHRS, CDR2 YFSETQ. With 6 bases removed from V and 6 bases from J, the gap between germline ends came to 18 bases. The CDR3 is 14 residues long. CDR3 bases: TGCGCCAGCACCAACCCGGGGAGGGGCCCTGAAGCTTTCTTT. Encoded protein: CASTNPGRGPEAFF.

V and J are TRBV5-1 and TRBJ2-1, with D unresolved. Germline loops: CDR1 SGHRS, CDR2 YFSETQ. The CDR3 covers 12 residues. The V end lost 2 bases, the J end lost 9 bases, and 9 bases lay between the germline ends. The CDR3 nucleotides read TGCGCCAGCAGCTTCTCGGGTCTTGAGCAGTTCTTC. This translates into CASSFSGLEQFF. Full variable domain (rest looked up from reference TRBV5-1 and TRBJ2-1): KAGVTQTPRYLIKTRGQQVTLSCSPISGHRSVSWYQQTPGQGLQFLFEYFSETQRNKGNFPGRFSGRQFSNSRSEMNVSTLELGDSALYLCASSFSGLEQFFGPGTRLTVL.